The source of this T cell receptor (beta chain) is a study of T cells in Graves' hyperthyroidism and ophthalmopathy. Using RNA transcripts as the source, TCR beta CDR3 regions were amplified. The study used the HTBI primer set for a first-round RT-PCR of the TCR CDR3. Using its own MiXCR run on the multiplex PCR reads, TCRdb lists one record per CDR3 protein. Counted here are hundreds of thousands of distinct CDR3 sequences, 15% to 20% occurring once; the ten biggest clones make up over 3.5%. There are 16 residues in the CDR3. V was clipped by 4 bases and J by 5 bases; unmatched bases: 10. Germline V CDR1 and CDR2: SGHDT, YYEEEE.

The sequenced material came from blood. The TCR comes from a woman in her thirties with Graves' hyperthyroidism. This chain links TRBV5-6 with TRBJ2-7; 12 bases map to TRBD2. CDR3: CASSPIGLAGINEQYF. CDR3 sequence (DNA): TGTGCCAGCAGCCCTATCGGACTAGCGGGAATCAACGAGCAGTACTTC.